The sample holds many counts of the clone carrying this T cell receptor (beta chain). What was amplified from RNA transcripts were TCR beta CDR3 regions. During a first-round RT-PCR of the TCR CDR3, the HTBI primer set was used. TCRdb reanalysed the multiplex PCR reads using MiXCR and keeps one entry per CDR3 protein. The sample comprises 550,000 to 700,000 distinct CDR3 sequences, around 15% of which are singletons, and around 4.1% rests with the top ten. This record comes from a study of T cells in Graves' hyperthyroidism and ophthalmopathy. Each 10 ml fresh peripheral blood draw supplied the PBMCs. The origin of this receptor is a woman aged 40 to 50 with Graves' ophthalmopathy. Sequencing input: blood.

CDR3 nucleotide sequence: TGTGCCAGCACGTCGGGGCCGGGCTACGAGCAGTACTTC. Amino acid sequence: CASTSGPGYEQYF. This chain connects TRBV16 to TRBJ2-7, with D perhaps being TRBD1 or TRBD2 (5 bases each). The CDR3 runs to 13 residues. V lost 7 bases and J 3 bases, leaving 13 bases between the germline ends. Per the germline V gene, CDR1 is KGHSY and CDR2 is FQNENV. Using reference TRBV16 and TRBJ2-7 for the parts outside the CDR3, the full variable domain is GEEVAQTPKHLVRGEGQKAKLYCAPIKGHSYVFWYQQVLKNEFKFLISFQNENVFDETGMPKERFSAKCLPNSPCSLEIQATKLEDSAVYFCASTSGPGYEQYFGPGTRLTVT.